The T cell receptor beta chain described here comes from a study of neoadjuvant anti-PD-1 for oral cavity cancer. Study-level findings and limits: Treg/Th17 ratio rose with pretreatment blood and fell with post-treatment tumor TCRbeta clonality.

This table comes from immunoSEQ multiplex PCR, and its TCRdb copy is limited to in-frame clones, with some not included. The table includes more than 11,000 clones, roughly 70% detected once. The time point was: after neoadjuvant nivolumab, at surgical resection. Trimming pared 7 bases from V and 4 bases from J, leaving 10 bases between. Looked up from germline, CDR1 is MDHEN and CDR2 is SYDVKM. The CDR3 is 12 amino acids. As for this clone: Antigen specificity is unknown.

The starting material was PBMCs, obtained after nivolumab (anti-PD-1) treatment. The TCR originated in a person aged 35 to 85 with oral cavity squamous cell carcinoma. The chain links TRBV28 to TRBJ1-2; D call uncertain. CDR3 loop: CASTSGFYGYTF. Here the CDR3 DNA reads TGTGCCAGCACGTCTGGGTTCTATGGCTACACCTTC.